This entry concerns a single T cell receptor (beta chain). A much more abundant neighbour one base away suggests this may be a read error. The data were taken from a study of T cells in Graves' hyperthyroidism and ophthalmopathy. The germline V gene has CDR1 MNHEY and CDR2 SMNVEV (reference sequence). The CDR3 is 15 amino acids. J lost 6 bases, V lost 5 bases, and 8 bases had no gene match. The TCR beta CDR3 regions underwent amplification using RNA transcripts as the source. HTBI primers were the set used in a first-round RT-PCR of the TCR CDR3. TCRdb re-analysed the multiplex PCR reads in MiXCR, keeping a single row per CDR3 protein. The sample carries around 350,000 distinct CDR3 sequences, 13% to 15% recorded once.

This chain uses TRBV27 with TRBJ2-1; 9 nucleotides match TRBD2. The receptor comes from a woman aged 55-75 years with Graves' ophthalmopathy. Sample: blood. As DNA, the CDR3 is TGTGCCAGCAGTGGGGGGACTAGCCCCTGCAATGAGCAGTTCTTC. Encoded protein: CASSGGTSPCNEQFF.